One T cell receptor beta chain is described in this entry. What it binds is unknown. Generated by immunoSEQ multiplex PCR, the TCRdb table keeps only in-frame clones and is missing some. The sample records 70,000 to 80,000 clones, 80% to 90% being singletons. The sample comes from a study of radiation and T cells in renal cell carcinoma. Study-wide results and caveats: From baseline, blood top tumor clonotypes peaked at 2 weeks post-radiation.

Time point of the sample: blood 2 weeks post-SBRT. Treatment meaning: 15 Gy SBRT to primary tumor, nephrectomy 4 weeks later. The patient's renal cell carcinoma had clear cell pathology. The CDR3 is 16 amino acids. The V end was cut by 0 bases, the J end by 6 bases, with 17 bases between. Germline-derived CDR1 and CDR2 are SGHVS and FNYEAQ. The J gene is TRBJ1-1, the V gene TRBV7-6, with D perhaps TRBD1 (6 bases). Sequences were derived from blood, sampled from a patient whose treatment included radiotherapy and nephrectomy. The sequence derives from a woman in her forties or fifties with renal cell carcinoma. Here the CDR3 reads CASSLARSGRGAEAFF. As DNA, the CDR3 is TGTGCCAGCAGCTTAGCGAGGTCGGGCAGGGGAGCTGAAGCTTTCTTT.